The entry below gives a single TCR beta chain sequence along with its context. The sort gate was single viable CD3+CD4+CD8-CD45RO+ cells for memory CD4+ T cells. The data were obtained in a study of memory CD4+ T cells and cytomegalovirus serostatus. Profiling relied on immunoSEQ multiplex PCR, and the TCRdb table lists in-frame clones only, not all of them. Of 30,000 to 40,000 clones in the sample, about three quarters were seen once. Trimming cost V 1 base and J 2 bases, with 8 bases left between them. Germline assignment: CDR1 SEHNR and CDR2 FQNEAQ (reference sequence). There are 15 residues in the CDR3.

The chain carries TRBV7-9 and TRBJ2-2; weak D call: TRBD2 (5 bases). Specimen: memory CD4+ T cells from blood. This clonotype originated in an adult in good health and CMV-seronegative. Some clones in this sample may be carry-over from other donors' samples. The chain's CDR3 is CASSLGTLNTGELFF. CDR3 DNA: TGTGCCAGCAGCTTAGGGACTCTTAACACCGGGGAGCTGTTTTTT. The variable domain in full, completed from reference TRBV7-9 and TRBJ2-2, reads DTGVSQNPRHKITKRGQNVTFRCDPISEHNRLYWYRQTLGQGPEFLTYFQNEAQLEKSRLLSDRFSAERPKGSFSTLEIQRTEQGDSAMYLCASSLGTLNTGELFFGEGSRLTVL.